This T cell receptor beta chain is from a study of graft-versus-host responses after intestinal transplantation. As for this clone: Its antigen is currently unknown.

Trimming removed 0 bases from V and 1 base from J, with 6 bases in between. This CDR3 contains 14 residues. Germline V gene sequence: CDR1 MNHEY, CDR2 SMNVEV (reference sequence). Clones were read by immunoSEQ multiplex PCR, and TCRdb kept only the in-frame ones, dropping some. The sample lists 90,000 to 150,000 clones, over 85% occurring once. Sequenced here: unstimulated CD4+ T cells sorted from spleen or lymph node cells, sampled before intestinal transplant. The chain carries TRBV27 and TRBJ1-1, with unresolved D. The origin of this receptor is a human donor who received an intestinal transplant. CDR3 sequence reads: CASSLSFRNTEAFF. CDR3 DNA sequence: TGTGCCAGCAGTTTATCGTTCAGGAACACTGAAGCTTTCTTT.